The sequence of this T cell receptor (beta chain) was determined in a study of shared clonotypes between healthy human individuals. General study results and limits: Rarefaction demonstrated incomplete sorted-subset sequencing despite large depth.

Generated by immunoSEQ multiplex PCR, the TCRdb table keeps only in-frame clones and is missing some. The sample carries around 610,000 clones, approximately 96% recorded once. Germline-derived CDR1 and CDR2 are SGHKS and YYEKEE (reference sequence). This CDR3 is 15 amino acids long. V shed 4 bases, J shed 3 bases, and the junction held 8 bases outside the gene matches. Comments on this clone: No antigen is known for it.

Cells designated naive CD8 were CD45RO-negative and were positively selected for CCR7, with terminally differentiated effector memory CD45RA+ cells excluded. The rearrangement links TRBV5-5 to TRBJ2-7; the match to TRBD2 covers 9 bases. Sequenced sample: naive CD8+ T cells sorted from blood. This receptor was obtained from a woman in her 30s in good health. The CDR3 region is CASSNGTSRLYEQYF. The CDR3 coding sequence is TGTGCCAGCAGCAACGGGACTAGCCGGCTCTACGAGCAGTACTTC.